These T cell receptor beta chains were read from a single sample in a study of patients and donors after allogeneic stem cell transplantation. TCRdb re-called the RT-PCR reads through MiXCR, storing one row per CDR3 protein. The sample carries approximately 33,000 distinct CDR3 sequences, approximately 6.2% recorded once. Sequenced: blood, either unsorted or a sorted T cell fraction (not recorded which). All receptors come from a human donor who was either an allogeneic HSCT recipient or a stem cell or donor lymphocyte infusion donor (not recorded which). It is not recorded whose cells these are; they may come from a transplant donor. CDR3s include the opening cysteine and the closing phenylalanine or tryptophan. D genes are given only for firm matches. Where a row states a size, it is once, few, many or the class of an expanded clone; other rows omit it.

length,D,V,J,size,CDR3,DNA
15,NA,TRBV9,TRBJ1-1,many,CASSPWEGGLSEAFF,TGTGCCAGCAGCCCTTGGGAGGGGGGTCTCTCGGAAGCTTTCTTT
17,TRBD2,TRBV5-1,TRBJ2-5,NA,CASSLDKASGRSETQYF,TGCGCCAGCAGCTTGGATAAGGCTAGCGGGAGATCTGAGACCCAGTACTTC
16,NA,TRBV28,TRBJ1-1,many,CASSSTGRHSNTEAFF,TGTGCCAGCAGTTCCACAGGGAGGCACTCGAACACTGAAGCTTTCTTT
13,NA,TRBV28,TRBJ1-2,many,CASSLHINYGYTF,TGTGCCAGCAGTTTACACATAAACTATGGCTACACCTTC
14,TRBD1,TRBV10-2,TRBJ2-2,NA,CASRVTGDTGELFF,TGCGCCAGCAGGGTGACAGGGGACACCGGGGAGCTGTTTTTT
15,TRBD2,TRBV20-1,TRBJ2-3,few,CSAQRERGYTDTQYF,TGCAGTGCTCAGCGGGAGAGGGGGTACACAGATACGCAGTATTTT
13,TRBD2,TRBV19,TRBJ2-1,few,CASRGLARNEQFF,TGTGCCAGTAGGGGACTAGCCCGCAATGAGCAGTTCTTC
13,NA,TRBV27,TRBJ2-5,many,CASSIGYQETQYF,TGTGCCAGCAGTATAGGGTACCAAGAGACCCAGTACTTC
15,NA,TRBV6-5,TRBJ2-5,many,CASSYSLGAQETQYF,TGTGCCAGCAGTTACTCGTTAGGGGCCCAAGAGACCCAGTACTTC
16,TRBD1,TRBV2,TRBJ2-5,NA,CASSLWTGVGQETQYF,TGTGCCAGCAGCCTCTGGACAGGGGTAGGCCAAGAGACCCAGTACTTC
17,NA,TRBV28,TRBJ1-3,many,CASSPQGRARAGNTIYF,TGTGCCAGCAGTCCCCAAGGGAGGGCCCGCGCTGGAAACACCATATATTTT
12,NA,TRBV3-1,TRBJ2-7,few,CASSQVQGEQYF,TGTGCCAGCAGCCAAGTTCAGGGCGAGCAGTACTTC
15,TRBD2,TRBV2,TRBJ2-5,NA,CASSGASGDQETQYF,TGTGCCAGCAGTGGGGCTAGCGGGGATCAAGAGACCCAGTACTTC
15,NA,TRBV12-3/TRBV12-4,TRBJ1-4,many,CASSSATFAHEKLFF,TGTGCCAGCAGTTCGGCGACCTTTGCCCATGAAAAACTGTTTTTT
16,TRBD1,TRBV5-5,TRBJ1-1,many,CASSLGDRGQNTEAFF,TGTGCCAGCAGCTTGGGGGACAGGGGGCAGAACACTGAAGCTTTCTTT
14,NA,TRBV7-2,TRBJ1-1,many,CASSSDSAHTEAFF,TGTGCCAGCAGCTCGGACAGTGCTCACACTGAAGCTTTCTTT
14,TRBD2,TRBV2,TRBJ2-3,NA,CASRKREGGDTQYF,TGTGCCAGCAGAAAGCGGGAGGGTGGAGATACGCAGTATTTT
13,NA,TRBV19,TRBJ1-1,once,CASRKSARTEAFF,TGTGCCAGTAGAAAGAGCGCTCGCACTGAAGCTTTCTTT
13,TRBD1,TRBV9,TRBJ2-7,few,CASSVAGTGEQYF,TGTGCCAGCAGCGTCGCCGGGACAGGGGAGCAGTACTTC
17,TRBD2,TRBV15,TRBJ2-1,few,CATTRVRGRAFYNEQFF,TGTGCCACCACCAGGGTCCGTGGGAGGGCCTTCTACAATGAGCAGTTCTTC
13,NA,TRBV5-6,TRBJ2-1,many,CASAGLARNEQFF,TGTGCCAGCGCCGGGCTAGCGAGGAATGAGCAGTTCTTC
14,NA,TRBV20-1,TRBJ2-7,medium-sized,CSARLLGHLDEQYF,TGCAGTGCTAGACTCCTTGGACACCTCGACGAGCAGTACTTC
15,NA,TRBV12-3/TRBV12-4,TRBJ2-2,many,CASSFQGANTGELFF,TGTGCCAGCAGTTTTCAGGGCGCGAACACCGGGGAGCTGTTTTTT
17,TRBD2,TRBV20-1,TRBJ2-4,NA,CSARELAGRLRKNIQYF,TGCAGTGCTAGAGAACTAGCGGGAAGGTTAAGGAAAAACATTCAGTACTTC
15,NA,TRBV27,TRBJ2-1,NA,CASSSPLAGQLEQFF,TGTGCCAGCAGCTCGCCCCTGGCGGGACAACTGGAGCAGTTCTTC
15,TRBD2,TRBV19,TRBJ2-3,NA,CASSSLAGVTDTQYF,TGTGCCAGTAGTTCATTAGCGGGAGTAACAGATACGCAGTATTTT
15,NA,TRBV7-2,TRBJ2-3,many,CASSLWWESTDTQYF,TGTGCCAGCAGCTTGTGGTGGGAGAGCACAGATACGCAGTATTTT
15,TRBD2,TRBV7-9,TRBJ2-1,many,CASSSSGLAVVEQFF,TGTGCCAGCAGCTCTTCGGGACTAGCCGTCGTTGAGCAGTTCTTC
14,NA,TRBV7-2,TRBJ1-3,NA,CASSLGHSGNTIYF,TGTGCCAGCAGCTTAGGACACTCTGGAAACACCATATATTTT
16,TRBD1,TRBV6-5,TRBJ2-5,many,CASSYRGDRVQETQYF,TGTGCCAGCAGTTACCGGGGGGACAGGGTTCAAGAGACCCAGTACTTC
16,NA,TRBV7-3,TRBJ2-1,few,CASSLSRDFVYNEQFF,TGTGCCAGCAGCTTAAGCCGGGACTTCGTATACAATGAGCAGTTCTTC
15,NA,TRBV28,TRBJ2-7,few,CASSLPGLPSYEQYF,TGTGCCAGCAGTTTACCGGGACTTCCGTCCTACGAGCAGTACTTC
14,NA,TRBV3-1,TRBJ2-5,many,CASSQYGTGETQYF,TGTGCCAGCAGCCAATACGGGACGGGTGAGACCCAGTACTTC
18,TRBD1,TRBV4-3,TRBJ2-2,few,CASSQVVLRGQGTGELFF,TGCGCCAGCAGCCAAGTAGTCCTTAGGGGGCAAGGGACCGGGGAGCTGTTTTTT
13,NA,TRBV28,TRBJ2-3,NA,CASSSQTPDTQYF,TGTGCCAGCAGTTCCCAGACCCCAGATACGCAGTATTTT
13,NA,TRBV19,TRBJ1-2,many,CASSLVTLDGYTF,TGTGCCAGTAGCCTTGTGACTCTCGATGGCTACACCTTC
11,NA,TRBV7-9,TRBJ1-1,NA,CASSLRDTAFF,TGTGCCAGCAGCTTACGGGACACAGCTTTCTTT
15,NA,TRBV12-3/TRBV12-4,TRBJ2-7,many,CASSLEGSLSYEQYF,TGTGCCAGCAGTTTAGAGGGGTCCCTCTCCTACGAGCAGTACTTC
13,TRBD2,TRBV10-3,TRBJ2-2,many,CAIQLAGVGELFF,TGTGCCATACAACTAGCGGGAGTCGGGGAGCTGTTTTTT
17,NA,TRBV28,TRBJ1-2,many,CASIPVRWGASNYGYTF,TGTGCCAGCATCCCAGTGCGTTGGGGGGCTAGTAACTATGGCTACACCTTC
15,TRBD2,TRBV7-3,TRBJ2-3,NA,CASSSSGSPPDTQYF,TGTGCCAGCAGCTCTAGCGGGAGTCCCCCAGATACGCAGTATTTT
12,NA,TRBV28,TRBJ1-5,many,CASSPPPQPQHF,TGTGCCAGCAGTCCGCCCCCTCAGCCCCAGCATTTT
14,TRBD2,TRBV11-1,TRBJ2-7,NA,CASSLTSGLYEQYF,TGTGCCAGCAGCCTGACTAGCGGCCTCTACGAGCAGTACTTC
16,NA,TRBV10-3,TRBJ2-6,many,CAISELGYSGANVLTF,TGTGCCATCAGTGAGCTCGGATACTCTGGGGCCAACGTCCTGACTTTC
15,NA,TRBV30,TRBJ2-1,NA,CAWSIDQGGYNEQFF,TGTGCCTGGAGTATCGACCAAGGGGGTTACAATGAGCAGTTCTTC
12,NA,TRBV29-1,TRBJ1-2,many,CSVGEGGYGYTF,TGCAGCGTTGGTGAGGGGGGCTATGGCTACACCTTC
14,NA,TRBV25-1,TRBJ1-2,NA,CASRPQGNSYGYTF,TGTGCCAGCCGTCCCCAGGGGAACTCTTATGGCTACACCTTC
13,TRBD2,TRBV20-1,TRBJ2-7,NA,CSARVLAGYEQYF,TGCAGTGCTAGAGTCCTAGCGGGCTACGAGCAGTACTTC
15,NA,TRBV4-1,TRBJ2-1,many,CASSQDGQVYNEQFF,TGCGCCAGCAGCCAAGATGGCCAGGTCTACAATGAGCAGTTCTTC
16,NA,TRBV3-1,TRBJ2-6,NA,CASGAAPSSGANVLTF,TGTGCCAGCGGTGCGGCCCCCAGCTCTGGGGCCAACGTCCTGACTTTC